This T cell receptor (beta chain) was recovered during a study of vaccination effects on CD4 cells after COVID-19. Germline V gene lookup returns CDR1 MNHEY and CDR2 SMNVEV (reference sequence). V lost 6 bases and J lost 7; bases outside the gene matches: 6. There are 14 residues in the CDR3. This clone was counted only a few times. Its antigen remains unknown. Before sequencing, viral peptide pools were used by the ViraFEST assay to expand antigen-specific CD4+ T cells. The culture ran for about 11 days, and then CD4+ T cells were isolated. Of the BNT162b2 and mRNA-1273 vaccines, participants received two doses of one or the other. Clones were sequenced by immunoSEQ multiplex PCR, and TCRdb holds only the in-frame ones, with some missing. The sample lists about 31,000 clones; about two thirds were seen once.

This clonotype was sampled from a human donor who received a COVID-19 vaccine. The chain carries TRBV27 and TRBJ1-6; TRBD1 matches 7 bases. Sequencing used CD4+ T cells from PBMCs cultured with SARS-CoV-2 spike peptides, obtained after COVID-19 vaccination. CDR3: CASSHRGKNSPLHF. The CDR3 DNA reads as TGTGCCAGCAGCCACAGGGGCAAAAATTCACCCCTCCACTTT.